One sample yielded the 6 T cell receptor beta chains listed below, sequenced in a study of blood T cell repertoires in COVID-19. Sequencing was performed with immunoSEQ multiplex PCR; in TCRdb, only in-frame clones are kept and a portion is missing. The repertoire holds some 360,000 clones, around nine tenths seen once, with over 0.9% in the top ten. The sequencing input was PBMCs or T cells enriched from blood (not recorded which). Receptors were obtained from a woman in her 30s who had been exposed to COVID-19.

J is TRBJ2-7 and V is TRBV28, with TRBD1 identical over 8 bases. CDR1 MDHEN and CDR2 SYDVKM come from the germline V gene. This CDR3 spans 15 amino acids. V trimming: 3 bases; J trimming: 3 bases; junction bases outside the gene matches: 7. The CDR3 DNA sequence: TGTGCCAGCAGTTTGGGGACAGGACACTACTACGAGCAGTACTTC. Its protein is CASSLGTGHYYEQYF.

The chain carries TRBV30 and TRBJ1-2, with D possibly TRBD1 on 5 matching bases. Trimming removed 5 bases at V and 0 bases at J, with 16 bases between. Germline CDR1 GTSNPN, CDR2 SVGIG (reference sequence). The CDR3 length is 15 residues. The CDR3 coding sequence is TGTGCCTGGGTACGAGCAGGGTTTACTAACTATGGCTACACCTTC. This codes for CAWVRAGFTNYGYTF.

The rearrangement joins TRBV7-3 to TRBJ2-1; 15 bases match TRBD2. With 3 bases clipped from V and 4 bases from J, the junction kept 1 base outside the gene matches. The CDR3 runs to 16 residues. In germline, CDR1 is SGHTA, CDR2 FQGTGA. CDR3 sequence reads: CASSFGLAGGYNEQFF. CDR3 nucleotides: TGTGCCAGCAGCTTTGGACTAGCGGGAGGGTACAATGAGCAGTTCTTC.

J is TRBJ2-1 and V is TRBV28; the D gene is possibly TRBD2 (5 bases). The V gene lost 6 bases and the J gene lost 8 bases, with 23 bases spanning the gap. This CDR3 contains 16 residues. Germline loops: CDR1 MDHEN, CDR2 SYDVKM. Here the CDR3 reads CASRPSPSWVLDEQFF. The CDR3 DNA reads TGTGCCAGCAGACCCTCGCCTAGCTGGGTGTTGGATGAGCAGTTCTTC.

The chain is built from TRBV15 and TRBJ1-1; D is ambiguous. CDR3 size: 12 residues. Germline lookup yields CDR1 LNHNV and CDR2 YYDKDF (reference sequence). Trimming removed 5 bases from V and 1 base from J, with 5 bases in between. In nucleotides, the CDR3 is TGTGCCACCAGCGCAGGGAACACTGAAGCTTTCTTT. This sequence encodes CATSAGNTEAFF. The full variable domain, in which reference TRBV15 and TRBJ1-1 provide the parts outside the CDR3, is DAMVIQNPRYQVTQFGKPVTLSCSQTLNHNVMYWYQQKSSQAPKLLFHYYDKDFNNEADTPDNFQSRRPNTSFCFLDIRSPGLGDTAMYLCATSAGNTEAFFGQGTRLTVV.

The rearrangement joins TRBV29-1 to TRBJ2-1; 7 bases align to TRBD1. V lost 4 bases to trimming and J lost 7 bases; unmatched junction nucleotides: 7. The CDR3 consists of 13 residues. Germline V gene lookup returns CDR1 SQVTM and CDR2 ANQGSEA. CDR3 sequence: CSVGPAGGNEQFF. CDR3 nucleotide sequence: TGCAGCGTTGGCCCCGCAGGGGGAAATGAGCAGTTCTTC.